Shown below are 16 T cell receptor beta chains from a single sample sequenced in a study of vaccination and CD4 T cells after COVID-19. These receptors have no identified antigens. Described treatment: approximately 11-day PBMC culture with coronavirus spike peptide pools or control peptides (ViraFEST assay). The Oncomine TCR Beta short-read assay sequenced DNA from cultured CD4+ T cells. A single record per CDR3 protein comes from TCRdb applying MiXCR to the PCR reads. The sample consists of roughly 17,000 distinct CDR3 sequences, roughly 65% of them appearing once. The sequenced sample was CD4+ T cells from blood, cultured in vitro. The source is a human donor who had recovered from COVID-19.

CDR3 nucleotide sequence: TGTGCCAGTAGTATAGATCTAGCGGGGCAGCACACAGATACGCAGTATTTT. It encodes CASSIDLAGQHTDTQYF. The J gene is TRBJ2-3, the V gene TRBV19; 9 bases fit TRBD2. With 0 bases clipped from V and 2 bases from J, the junction kept 6 bases outside the gene matches. Germline V gene data show CDR1 as LNHDA and CDR2 as SQIVND (reference sequence). CDR3 length: 17 amino acids.

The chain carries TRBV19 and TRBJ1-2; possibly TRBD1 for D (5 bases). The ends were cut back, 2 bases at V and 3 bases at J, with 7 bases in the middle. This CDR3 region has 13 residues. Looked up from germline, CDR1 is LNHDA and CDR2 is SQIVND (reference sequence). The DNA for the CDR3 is TGTGCCAGTAGTATAAAAGGGGACTATGGCTACACCTTC. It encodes CASSIKGDYGYTF. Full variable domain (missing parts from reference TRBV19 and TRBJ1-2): DGGITQSPKYLFRKEGQNVTLSCEQNLNHDAMYWYRQDPGQGLRLIYYSQIVNDFQKGDIAEGYSVSREKKESFPLTVTSAQKNPTAFYLCASSIKGDYGYTFGSGTRLTVV.

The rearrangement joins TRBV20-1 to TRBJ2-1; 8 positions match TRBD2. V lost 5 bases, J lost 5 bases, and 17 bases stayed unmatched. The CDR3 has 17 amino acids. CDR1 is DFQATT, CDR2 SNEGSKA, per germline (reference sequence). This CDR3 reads CSAGPNSGTFGNNEQFF. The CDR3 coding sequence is TGCAGTGCTGGGCCCAATAGCGGGACATTTGGGAACAATGAGCAGTTCTTC.

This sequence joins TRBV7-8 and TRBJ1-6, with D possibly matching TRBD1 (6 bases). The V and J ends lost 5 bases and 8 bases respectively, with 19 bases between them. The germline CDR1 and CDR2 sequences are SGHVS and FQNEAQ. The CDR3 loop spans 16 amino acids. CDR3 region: CASSPRLAGADSPLHF. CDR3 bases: TGTGCCAGCAGCCCTCGTTTGGCAGGGGCTGATTCACCCCTCCACTTT.

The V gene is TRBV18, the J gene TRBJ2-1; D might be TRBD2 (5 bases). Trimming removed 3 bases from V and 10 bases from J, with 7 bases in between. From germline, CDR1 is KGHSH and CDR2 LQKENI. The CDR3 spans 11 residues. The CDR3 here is CASSPTGEQFF. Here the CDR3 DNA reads TGTGCCAGCTCACCGACGGGAGAGCAGTTCTTC. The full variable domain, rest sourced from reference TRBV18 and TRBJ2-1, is NAGVMQNPRHLVRRRGQEARLRCSPMKGHSHVYWYRQLPEEGLKFMVYLQKENIIDESGMPKERFSAEFPKEGPSILRIQQVVRGDSAAYFCASSPTGEQFFGPGTRLTVL.

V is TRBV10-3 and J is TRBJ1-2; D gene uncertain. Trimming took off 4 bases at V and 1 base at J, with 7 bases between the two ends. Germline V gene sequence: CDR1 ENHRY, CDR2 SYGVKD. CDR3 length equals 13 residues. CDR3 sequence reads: CAISADHNYGYTF. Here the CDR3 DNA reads TGTGCCATCAGTGCGGACCATAACTATGGCTACACCTTC.

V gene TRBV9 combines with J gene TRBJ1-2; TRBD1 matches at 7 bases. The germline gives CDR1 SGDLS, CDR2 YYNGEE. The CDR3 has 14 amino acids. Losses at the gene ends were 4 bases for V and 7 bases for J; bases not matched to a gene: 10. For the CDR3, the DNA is TGTGCCAGCAGCCCCACCTTGACAGGGCTTGGCTACACCTTC. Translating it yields CASSPTLTGLGYTF.

Here the CDR3 DNA reads TGTGCCAGTAGTAGGGGGGGCCTCGGCTATGGCTACACCTTC. Amino acid sequence: CASSRGGLGYGYTF. This chain uses TRBV19 with TRBJ1-2; TRBD1 might be the D (6 bases). The CDR3 has 14 residues. In germline, CDR1 is LNHDA, CDR2 SQIVND (reference sequence). Deletions cut 4 bases from V and 4 bases from J, with 13 bases between.

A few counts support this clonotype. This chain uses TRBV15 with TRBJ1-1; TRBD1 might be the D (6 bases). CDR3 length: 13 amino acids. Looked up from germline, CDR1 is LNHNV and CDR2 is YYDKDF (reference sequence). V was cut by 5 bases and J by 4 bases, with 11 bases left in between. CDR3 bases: TGTGCCACCAGCTTAAACAGGGTCACTGAAGCTTTCTTT. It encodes CATSLNRVTEAFF. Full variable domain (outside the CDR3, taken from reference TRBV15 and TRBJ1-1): DAMVIQNPRYQVTQFGKPVTLSCSQTLNHNVMYWYQQKSSQAPKLLFHYYDKDFNNEADTPDNFQSRRPNTSFCFLDIRSPGLGDTAMYLCATSLNRVTEAFFGQGTRLTVV.

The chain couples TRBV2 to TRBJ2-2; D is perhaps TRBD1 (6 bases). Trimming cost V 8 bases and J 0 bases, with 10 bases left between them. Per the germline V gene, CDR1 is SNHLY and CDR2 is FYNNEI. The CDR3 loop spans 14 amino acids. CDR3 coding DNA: TGTGCCAGCCATCAGGGGCCGAACACCGGGGAGCTGTTTTTT. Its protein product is CASHQGPNTGELFF.

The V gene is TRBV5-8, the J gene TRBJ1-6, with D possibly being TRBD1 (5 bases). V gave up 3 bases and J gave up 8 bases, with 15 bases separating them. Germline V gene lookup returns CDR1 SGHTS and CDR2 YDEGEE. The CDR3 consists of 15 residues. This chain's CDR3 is CASSWDGPMDSPLHF. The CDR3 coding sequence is TGTGCCAGCAGCTGGGACGGACCCATGGATTCACCCCTCCACTTT.

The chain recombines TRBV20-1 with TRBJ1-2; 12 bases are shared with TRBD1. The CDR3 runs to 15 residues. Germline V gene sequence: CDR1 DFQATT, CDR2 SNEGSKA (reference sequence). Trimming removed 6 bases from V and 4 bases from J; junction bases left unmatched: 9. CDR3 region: CSAGGQGAAIYGYTF. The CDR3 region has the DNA TGCAGTGCCGGGGGACAGGGGGCCGCCATCTATGGCTACACCTTC.

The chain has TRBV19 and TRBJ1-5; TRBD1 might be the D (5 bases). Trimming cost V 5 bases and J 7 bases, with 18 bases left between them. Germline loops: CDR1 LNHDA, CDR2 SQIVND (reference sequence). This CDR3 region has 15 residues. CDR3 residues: CASSPGTLLYQPQHF. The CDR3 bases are TGTGCCAGTAGTCCCGGGACGCTCCTGTACCAGCCCCAGCATTTT. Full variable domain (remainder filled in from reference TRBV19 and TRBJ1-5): DGGITQSPKYLFRKEGQNVTLSCEQNLNHDAMYWYRQDPGQGLRLIYYSQIVNDFQKGDIAEGYSVSREKKESFPLTVTSAQKNPTAFYLCASSPGTLLYQPQHFGDGTRLSIL.

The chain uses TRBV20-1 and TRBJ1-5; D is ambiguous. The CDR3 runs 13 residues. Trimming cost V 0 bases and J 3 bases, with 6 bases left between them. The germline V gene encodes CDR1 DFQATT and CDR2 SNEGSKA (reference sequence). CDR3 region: CSARDLNNQPQHF. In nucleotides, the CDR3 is TGCAGTGCTAGAGACCTTAACAATCAGCCCCAGCATTTT.

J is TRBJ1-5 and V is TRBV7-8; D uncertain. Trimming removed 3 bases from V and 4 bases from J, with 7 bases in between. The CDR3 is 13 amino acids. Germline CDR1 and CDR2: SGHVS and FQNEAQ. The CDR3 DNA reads TGTGCCAGCAGCTTCAGTCCTAATCAGCCCCAGCATTTT. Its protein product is CASSFSPNQPQHF.

In DNA form, the CDR3 reads TGTGCCAGCAGCGCCCGCTACAGGGGGGGCTCCTACAATGAGCAGTTCTTC. The encoded protein is CASSARYRGGSYNEQFF. V is TRBV7-6 and J is TRBJ2-1; perhaps TRBD1 as D (8 bases). The CDR3 is made up of 17 amino acids. V lost 5 bases to trimming and J lost 0 bases, with 17 bases between them. CDR1 is SGHVS and CDR2 is FNYEAQ in the germline V gene.